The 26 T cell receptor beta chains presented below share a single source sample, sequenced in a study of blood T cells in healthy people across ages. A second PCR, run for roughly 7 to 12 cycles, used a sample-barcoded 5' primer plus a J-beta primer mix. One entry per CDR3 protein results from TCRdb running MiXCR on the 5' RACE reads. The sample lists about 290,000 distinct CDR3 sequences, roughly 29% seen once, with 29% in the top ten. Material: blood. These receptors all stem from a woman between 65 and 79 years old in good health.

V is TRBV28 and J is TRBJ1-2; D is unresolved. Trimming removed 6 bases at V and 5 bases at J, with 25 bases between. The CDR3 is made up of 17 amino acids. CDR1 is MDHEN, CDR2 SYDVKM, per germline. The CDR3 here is CASRPTIGDYKGYGYTF. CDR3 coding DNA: TGTGCCAGCAGGCCCACCATTGGGGATTATAAGGGTTATGGCTACACCTTC.

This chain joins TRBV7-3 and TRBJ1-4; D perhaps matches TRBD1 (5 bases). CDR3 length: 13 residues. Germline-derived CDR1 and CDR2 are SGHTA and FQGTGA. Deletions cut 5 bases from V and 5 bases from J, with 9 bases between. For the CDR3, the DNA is TGTGCCAGCAGCCTGACAGCGAATGAAAAACTGTTTTTT. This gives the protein CASSLTANEKLFF. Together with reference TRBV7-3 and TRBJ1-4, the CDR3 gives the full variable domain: GAGVSQTPSNKVTEKGKYVELRCDPISGHTALYWYRQSLGQGPEFLIYFQGTGAADDSGLPNDRFFAVRPEGSVSTLKIQRTERGDSAVYLCASSLTANEKLFFGSGTQLSVL.

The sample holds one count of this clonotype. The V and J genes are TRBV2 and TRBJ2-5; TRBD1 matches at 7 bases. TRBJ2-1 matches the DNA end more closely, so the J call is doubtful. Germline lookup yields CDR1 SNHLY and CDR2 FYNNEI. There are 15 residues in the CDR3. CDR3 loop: CASSDRGGLGNEQFF. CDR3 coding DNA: TGTGCCAGCAGTGACAGAGGGGGCCTTGGCAATGAGCAGTTCTTC.

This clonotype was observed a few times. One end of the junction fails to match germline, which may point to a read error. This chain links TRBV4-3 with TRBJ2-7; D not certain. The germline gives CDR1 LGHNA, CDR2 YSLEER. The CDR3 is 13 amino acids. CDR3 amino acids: CASSQDQGYGQYF. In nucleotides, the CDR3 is TGCGCCAGCAGCCAAGATCAAGGATACGGGCAGTACTTC.

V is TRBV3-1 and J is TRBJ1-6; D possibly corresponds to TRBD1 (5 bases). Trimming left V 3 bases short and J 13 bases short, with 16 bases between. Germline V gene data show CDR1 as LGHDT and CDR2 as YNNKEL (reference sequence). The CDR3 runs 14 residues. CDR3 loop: CASSQGSGTGPLHF. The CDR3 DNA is TGTGCCAGCAGCCAGGGCAGCGGGACGGGGCCCCTCCACTTT.

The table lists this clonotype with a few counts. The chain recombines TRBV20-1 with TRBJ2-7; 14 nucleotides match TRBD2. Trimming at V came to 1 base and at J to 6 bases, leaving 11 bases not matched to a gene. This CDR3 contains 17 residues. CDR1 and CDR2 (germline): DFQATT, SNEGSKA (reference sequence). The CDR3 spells CSARAGTSGSIRSEQYF. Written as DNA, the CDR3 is TGCAGTGCTAGAGCGGGGACTAGCGGGAGTATTCGTAGCGAGCAGTACTTC.

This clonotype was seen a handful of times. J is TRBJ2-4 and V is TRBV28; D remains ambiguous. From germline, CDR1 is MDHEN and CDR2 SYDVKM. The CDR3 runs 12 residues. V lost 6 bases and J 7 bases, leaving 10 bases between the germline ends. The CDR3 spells CASRGMGNIQYF. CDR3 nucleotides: TGTGCCAGCAGAGGGATGGGGAACATTCAGTACTTC.

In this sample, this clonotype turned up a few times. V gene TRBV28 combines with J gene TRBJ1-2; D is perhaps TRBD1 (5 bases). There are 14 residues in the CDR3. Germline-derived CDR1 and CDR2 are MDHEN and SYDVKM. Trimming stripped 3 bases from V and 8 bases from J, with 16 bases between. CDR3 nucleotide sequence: TGTGCCAGCAGTTTTTTTGACGGGGGGTTGGGCTACACCTTC. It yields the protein CASSFFDGGLGYTF.

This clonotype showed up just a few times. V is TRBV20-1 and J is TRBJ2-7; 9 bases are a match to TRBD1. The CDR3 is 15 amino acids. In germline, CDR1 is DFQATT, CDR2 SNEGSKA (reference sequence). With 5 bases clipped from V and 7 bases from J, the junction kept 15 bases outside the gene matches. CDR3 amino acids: CSAEMPGQGRWEQYF. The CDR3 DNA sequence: TGCAGTGCTGAGATGCCGGGACAGGGCCGTTGGGAGCAGTACTTC.

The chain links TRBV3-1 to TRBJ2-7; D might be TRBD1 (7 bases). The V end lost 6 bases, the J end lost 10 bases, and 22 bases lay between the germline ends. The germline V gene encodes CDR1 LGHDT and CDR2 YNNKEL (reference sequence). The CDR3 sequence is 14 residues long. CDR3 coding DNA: TGTGCCAGCAGTCCCACAGGGGCGGGGAGACCCCAGTACTTC. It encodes CASSPTGAGRPQYF.

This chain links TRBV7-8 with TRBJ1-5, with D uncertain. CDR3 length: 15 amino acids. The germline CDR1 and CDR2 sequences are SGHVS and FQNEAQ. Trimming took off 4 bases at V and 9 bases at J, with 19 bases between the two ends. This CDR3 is CASSSLRDPSGPQHF. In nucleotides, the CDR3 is TGTGCCAGCAGCTCCCTTAGGGATCCTAGTGGGCCCCAGCATTTT.

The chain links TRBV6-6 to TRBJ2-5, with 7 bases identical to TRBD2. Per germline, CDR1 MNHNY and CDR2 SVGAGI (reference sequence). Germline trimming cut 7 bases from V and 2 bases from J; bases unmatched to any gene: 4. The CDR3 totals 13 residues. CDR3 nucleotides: TGTGCCAGCACTAGCGGCAATCAAGAGACCCAGTACTTC. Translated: CASTSGNQETQYF.

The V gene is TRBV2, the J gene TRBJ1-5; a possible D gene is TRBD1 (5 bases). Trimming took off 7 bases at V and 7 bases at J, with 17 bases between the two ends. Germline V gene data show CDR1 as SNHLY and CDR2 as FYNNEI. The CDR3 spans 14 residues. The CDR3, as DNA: TGTGCCAGCACTCCGGGCCTTGGGGGGCAGCCCCAGCATTTT. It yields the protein CASTPGLGGQPQHF.

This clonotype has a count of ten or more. The CDR3: CASSPEGGQPQHF. In DNA, the CDR3 is TGTGCCAGCAGCCCCGAGGGGGGCCAGCCCCAGCATTTT. The chain combines TRBV7-2 with TRBJ1-5, with D possibly TRBD1 on 6 matching bases. Germline assignment: CDR1 SGHTA and CDR2 FQGNSA. V lost 5 bases to trimming and J lost 7 bases, with 12 bases between them. This CDR3 has 13 amino acids.

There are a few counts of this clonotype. CDR3 bases: TGTGCCAGCAGCTTAAACCCCGCGGGATGGTTAGAGACCCAGTACTTC. Translation gives CASSLNPAGWLETQYF. The J gene is TRBJ2-5, the V gene TRBV7-2, with D perhaps TRBD2 (6 bases). In germline, CDR1 is SGHTA, CDR2 FQGNSA. V was trimmed by 2 bases and J by 4 bases, leaving 17 bases between them. CDR3 length equals 16 residues.

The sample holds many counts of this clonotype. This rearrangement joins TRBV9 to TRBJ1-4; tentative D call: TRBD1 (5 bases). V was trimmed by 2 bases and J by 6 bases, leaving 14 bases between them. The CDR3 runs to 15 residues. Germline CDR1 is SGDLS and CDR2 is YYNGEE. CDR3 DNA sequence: TGTGCCAGCAGCGTTCTAGGGACGGTCCATGAAAAACTGTTTTTT. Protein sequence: CASSVLGTVHEKLFF.

In DNA, the CDR3 is TGTGCCAGCAGCTTAGGAGGGGGCAGGACCATGAACACTGAAGCTTTCTTT. Translation gives CASSLGGGRTMNTEAFF. J is TRBJ1-1 and V is TRBV7-2, with 7 bases lining up with TRBD1. The CDR3 is 17 residues long. Germline V gene lookup returns CDR1 SGHTA and CDR2 FQGNSA. The ends lost 1 base at V and 0 bases at J; junction bases unmatched: 8.

The CDR3 region is CASSTEAAGELFF. CDR3 DNA sequence: TGTGCCAGCAGCACTGAAGCCGCCGGGGAGCTGTTTTTT. The rearrangement joins TRBV9 to TRBJ2-2; D is unresolved. The V end lost 4 bases, the J end lost 6 bases, and 10 bases lay between the germline ends. This CDR3 comprises 13 residues. Per germline, CDR1 SGDLS and CDR2 YYNGEE. Full variable domain (missing parts from reference TRBV9 and TRBJ2-2): DSGVTQTPKHLITATGQRVTLRCSPRSGDLSVYWYQQSLDQGLQFLIQYYNGEERAKGNILERFSAQQFPDLHSELNLSSLELGDSALYFCASSTEAAGELFFGEGSRLTVL.

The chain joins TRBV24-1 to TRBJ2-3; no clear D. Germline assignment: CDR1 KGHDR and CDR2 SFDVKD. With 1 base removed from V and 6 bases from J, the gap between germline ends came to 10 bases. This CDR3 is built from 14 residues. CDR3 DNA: TGTGCCACCAGTGATTTAGGTCAGGCCGATACGCAGTATTTT. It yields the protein CATSDLGQADTQYF.

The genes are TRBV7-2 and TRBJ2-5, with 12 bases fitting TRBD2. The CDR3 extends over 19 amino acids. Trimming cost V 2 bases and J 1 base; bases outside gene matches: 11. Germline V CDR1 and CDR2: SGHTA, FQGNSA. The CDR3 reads CASSLRSSGRVPFQETQYF. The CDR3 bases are TGTGCCAGCAGCTTAAGGTCTAGCGGGAGGGTACCCTTCCAAGAGACCCAGTACTTC.

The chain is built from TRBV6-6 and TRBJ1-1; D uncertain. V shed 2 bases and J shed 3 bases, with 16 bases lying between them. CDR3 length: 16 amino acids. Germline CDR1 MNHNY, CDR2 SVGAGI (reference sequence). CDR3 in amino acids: CASSYPRQGGHTEAFF. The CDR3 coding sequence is TGTGCCAGCAGTTACCCGAGACAAGGCGGGCACACTGAAGCTTTCTTT.

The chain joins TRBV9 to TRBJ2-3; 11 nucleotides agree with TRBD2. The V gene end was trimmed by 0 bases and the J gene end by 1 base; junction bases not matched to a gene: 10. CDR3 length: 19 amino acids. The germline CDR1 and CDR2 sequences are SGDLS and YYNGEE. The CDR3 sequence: CASSVVGTSGPYGTDTQYF. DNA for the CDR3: TGTGCCAGCAGCGTAGTTGGGACTAGCGGTCCTTATGGCACAGATACGCAGTATTTT.

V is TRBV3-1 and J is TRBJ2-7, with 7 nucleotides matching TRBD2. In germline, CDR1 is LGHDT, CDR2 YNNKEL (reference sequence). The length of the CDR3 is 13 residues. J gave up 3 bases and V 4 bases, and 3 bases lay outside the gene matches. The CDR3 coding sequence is TGTGCCAGCAGCCGGGGGGGAGTCTACGAGCAGTACTTC. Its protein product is CASSRGGVYEQYF.

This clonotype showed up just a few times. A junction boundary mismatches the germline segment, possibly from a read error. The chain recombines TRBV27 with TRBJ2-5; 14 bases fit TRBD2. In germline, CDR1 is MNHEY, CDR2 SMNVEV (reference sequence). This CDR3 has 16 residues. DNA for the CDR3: TGTGCCGGCAGGCCAGGGACTAGCGGGAGACGAGAGACCCAGTACTTC. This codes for CAGRPGTSGRRETQYF.

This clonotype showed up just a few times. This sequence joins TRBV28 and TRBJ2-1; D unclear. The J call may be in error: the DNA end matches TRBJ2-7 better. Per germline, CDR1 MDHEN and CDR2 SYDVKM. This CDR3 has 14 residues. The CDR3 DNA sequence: TGTGCCAGCGGTAGACTTCCTGAAGGGTACGAGCAGTACTTC. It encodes CASGRLPEGYEQYF.

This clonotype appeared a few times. The CDR3 DNA is TGCGCCAGCAGCCAAGCAGGGCAGGGAGGTGGAAACACCATATATTTT. Translating gives CASSQAGQGGGNTIYF. The chain recombines TRBV4-1 with TRBJ1-3; the D gene is possibly TRBD1 (5 bases). The V gene's germline CDR1 is MGHRA and CDR2 YSYEKL. V was clipped by 1 base and J by 3 bases, with 13 bases between them. This CDR3 spans 16 amino acids.